The 30 T cell receptor beta chains below all came from one sample that was sequenced in a study of shared clonotypes between healthy human individuals. TCRdb keeps only in-frame clones here, not all; method: immunoSEQ multiplex PCR. Among about 1,900,000 clones listed, less than 95% were seen once. Positive CCR7 selection of CD45RO-negative cells yielded the naive CD8 cells, and terminally differentiated effector memory CD45RA+ cells were excluded. Sequenced: naive CD8+ T cells sorted from blood. The receptors originated from a man younger than 35 in good health.

The chain has TRBV5-1 and TRBJ2-3, with D perhaps matching TRBD2 (5 bases). V was cut by 0 bases and J by 1 base, with 15 bases left in between. CDR3 length equals 17 residues. Per germline, CDR1 SGHRS and CDR2 YFSETQ. Written as DNA, the CDR3 is TGCGCCAGCAGCTTGGCCGAGGGTATTTTGGGCACAGATACGCAGTATTTT. The encoded protein is CASSLAEGILGTDTQYF. Full variable domain (missing parts from reference TRBV5-1 and TRBJ2-3): KAGVTQTPRYLIKTRGQQVTLSCSPISGHRSVSWYQQTPGQGLQFLFEYFSETQRNKGNFPGRFSGRQFSNSRSEMNVSTLELGDSALYLCASSLAEGILGTDTQYFGPGTRLTVL.

The chain uses TRBV4-3 and TRBJ2-4; 7 bases are a match to TRBD2. The V gene's germline CDR1 is LGHNA and CDR2 YSLEER. J gave up 5 bases and V 2 bases, and 9 bases lay outside the gene matches. This CDR3 has 16 amino acids. The CDR3 loop is CASSQYGEGRENIQYF. The CDR3 region has the DNA TGCGCCAGCAGCCAATATGGGGAGGGCCGCGAAAACATTCAGTACTTC.

A word on this clone: Other DNA sequences in the same sample also yield this CDR3. The chain uses TRBV28 and TRBJ2-7, with D perhaps matching TRBD1 (6 bases). The germline gives CDR1 MDHEN, CDR2 SYDVKM. V lost 4 bases to trimming and J lost 4 bases, with 8 bases between them. The CDR3 runs to 12 residues. The chain's CDR3 is CASSSGAYEQYF. CDR3 sequence (DNA): TGTGCCAGCAGTTCAGGGGCATACGAGCAGTACTTC.

The chain links TRBV5-6 to TRBJ2-5, with TRBD2 matching 11 bases. This CDR3 comprises 16 residues. V shed 4 bases and J 5 bases; nucleotides not matched to a gene: 10. Germline V gives CDR1 SGHDT, CDR2 YYEEEE. The CDR3 loop reads CASSGPHWTSGETQYF. CDR3 in DNA: TGTGCCAGCAGCGGACCGCACTGGACTAGCGGGGAGACCCAGTACTTC.

The chain couples TRBV27 to TRBJ2-6; D not certain. V was trimmed by 3 bases and J by 4 bases, leaving 4 bases between them. This CDR3 comprises 13 residues. The germline V gene encodes CDR1 MNHEY and CDR2 SMNVEV (reference sequence). CDR3 loop: CASSFYGANVLTF. The DNA of the CDR3 is TGTGCCAGCAGTTTTTACGGGGCCAACGTCCTGACTTTC. Filled out from reference TRBV27 and TRBJ2-6, the complete variable domain reads EAQVTQNPRYLITVTGKKLTVTCSQNMNHEYMSWYRQDPGLGLRQIYYSMNVEVTDKGDVPEGYKVSRKEKRNFPLILESPSPNQTSLYFCASSFYGANVLTFGAGSRLTVL.

This sequence joins TRBV6-6 and TRBJ1-1; maybe TRBD1 (6 bases). V dropped 2 bases and J dropped 0 bases, with 7 bases sitting between them. CDR1 is MNHNY, CDR2 SVGAGI, per germline (reference sequence). The CDR3 has 14 amino acids. CDR3 nucleotides: TGTGCCAGCAGTTACGGGACAATGAACACTGAAGCTTTCTTT. Amino acid sequence: CASSYGTMNTEAFF.

The genes are TRBV6-5 and TRBJ2-1, with D tentatively TRBD1 or TRBD2 (5 bases each). Germline-derived CDR1 and CDR2 are MNHEY and SVGAGI. This CDR3 contains 14 residues. Between the trimmed V and J ends, which lost 7 bases and 5 bases, there was a span of 15 bases. The CDR3 sequence: CASKSQMGDNEQFF. The CDR3 DNA sequence: TGTGCCAGCAAAAGCCAGATGGGGGACAATGAGCAGTTCTTC.

This rearrangement joins TRBV19 to TRBJ1-2; D remains ambiguous. Germline assignment: CDR1 LNHDA and CDR2 SQIVND (reference sequence). This CDR3 is built from 13 residues. Between the trimmed V and J ends, which lost 0 bases and 8 bases, there was a span of 10 bases. CDR3 DNA sequence: TGTGCCAGTAGTATAGAGCAGGCGGAAGGCTACACCTTC. Amino acids: CASSIEQAEGYTF.

The gene calls are TRBV5-1 and TRBJ2-3; 8 nucleotides agree with TRBD2. Germline V gene data show CDR1 as SGHRS and CDR2 as YFSETQ. The CDR3 loop spans 16 amino acids. Trimming removed 0 bases from V and 3 bases from J; junction bases left unmatched: 6. The CDR3 sequence: CASSLALAGETDTQYF. The CDR3 nucleotides are TGCGCCAGCAGCTTGGCCCTAGCGGGCGAGACAGATACGCAGTATTTT.

The chain is built from TRBV5-6 and TRBJ1-1, with D perhaps TRBD1 (6 bases). Germline V lookup: CDR1 SGHDT, CDR2 YYEEEE. V was trimmed by 3 bases and J by 3 bases, leaving 12 bases between them. This CDR3 comprises 14 residues. This CDR3 reads CASSSDPGDTEAFF. The CDR3 nucleotides are TGTGCCAGCAGCTCGGACCCAGGGGACACTGAAGCTTTCTTT.

The genes are TRBV27 and TRBJ1-1; D is uncertain. The germline V gene has CDR1 MNHEY and CDR2 SMNVEV (reference sequence). Between the trimmed V and J ends, which lost 3 bases and 7 bases, there was a span of 6 bases. The CDR3 runs to 11 residues. Here the CDR3 DNA reads TGTGCCAGCAGTTTTGGACTTGAAGCTTTCTTT. Its protein product is CASSFGLEAFF.

Only a few counts were recorded for this clone. The chain uses TRBV4-1 and TRBJ1-5; TRBD1 aligns across 8 bases. Per the germline V gene, CDR1 is MGHRA and CDR2 is YSYEKL. This CDR3 is built from 15 residues. The J segment lost 6 bases and the V segment lost 2 bases, leaving 6 bases of the junction unmatched. CDR3 in DNA: TGCGCCAGCAGCCAACAGGACAGGGAGGGTCAGCCCCAGCATTTT. Its protein product is CASSQQDREGQPQHF.

A remark on this clone: Other DNA variants within this sample encode the same CDR3. The rearrangement uses TRBV7-9 and TRBJ1-4, with 7 bases fitting TRBD1. V lost 0 bases to trimming and J lost 5 bases; unmatched junction nucleotides: 0. This CDR3 has 14 amino acids. The germline V gene has CDR1 SEHNR and CDR2 FQNEAQ (reference sequence). The CDR3 DNA sequence: TGTGCCAGCAGCTTAGCACAGGGGAATGAAAAACTGTTTTTT. Its translation: CASSLAQGNEKLFF.

The chain has TRBV7-9 and TRBJ2-5; D is ambiguous. The better agreement between TRBJ2-7 and the DNA end casts doubt on the J call. The length of the CDR3 is 12 residues. Germline CDR1 reads SEHNR; CDR2 reads FQNEAQ (reference sequence). This CDR3 is CASSFGEDEQYF. The CDR3 region has the DNA TGTGCCAGCAGCTTTGGGGAAGACGAGCAGTACTTC.

The chain has TRBV4-3 and TRBJ2-7, with 10 bases matching TRBD1. Germline loops: CDR1 LGHNA, CDR2 YSLEER. The CDR3 length is 18 residues. After removal of 0 bases from V and 3 bases from J, the junction contained 11 bases not matched to a gene. In nucleotides, the CDR3 is TGCGCCAGCAGCCAAGATCCTGGGCGGACAGGGGGTATCTACGAGCAGTACTTC. This codes for CASSQDPGRTGGIYEQYF.

The chain links TRBV4-3 to TRBJ2-1; unclear D gene. Germline V lookup: CDR1 LGHNA, CDR2 YSLEER. Trimming left V 0 bases short and J 8 bases short, with 11 bases between. This CDR3 is built from 14 residues. The CDR3 sequence: CASSQDVRGYEQFF. CDR3 DNA sequence: TGCGCCAGCAGCCAAGATGTGAGAGGCTATGAGCAGTTCTTC.

V gene TRBV11-2 combines with J gene TRBJ2-7; D remains ambiguous. V was cut by 0 bases and J by 2 bases, with 8 bases left in between. Germline V gives CDR1 SGHAT, CDR2 FQNNGV. This CDR3 comprises 14 residues. The CDR3 is CASSLDTAPYEQYF. The CDR3 DNA reads as TGTGCCAGCAGCTTAGATACAGCTCCCTACGAGCAGTACTTC. Together with reference TRBV11-2 and TRBJ2-7, the CDR3 gives the full variable domain: EAGVAQSPRYKIIEKRQSVAFWCNPISGHATLYWYQQILGQGPKLLIQFQNNGVVDDSQLPKDRFSAERLKGVDSTLKIQPAKLEDSAVYLCASSLDTAPYEQYFGPGTRLTVT.

This chain connects TRBV27 to TRBJ1-5, with 7 bases lining up with TRBD1. Trimming removed 1 base from V and 7 bases from J; junction bases left unmatched: 19. Germline V lookup: CDR1 MNHEY, CDR2 SMNVEV (reference sequence). The CDR3 is 19 residues long. For the CDR3, the DNA is TGTGCCAGCAGTTTATTGCATGAAAAGGGGGCCCAGGAAACCCAGCCCCAGCATTTT. Residues: CASSLLHEKGAQETQPQHF.

V is TRBV9 and J is TRBJ2-5; 10 positions match TRBD2. Germline V gene sequence: CDR1 SGDLS, CDR2 YYNGEE. CDR3 length: 18 residues. V shed 0 bases, J shed 0 bases, and the junction held 8 bases outside the gene matches. This CDR3 reads CASSVGLAGAGYQETQYF. For the CDR3, the DNA is TGTGCCAGCAGCGTAGGCCTAGCGGGGGCAGGGTACCAAGAGACCCAGTACTTC.

Note on this clone: The sample contains more than one DNA sequence encoding this CDR3. This chain connects TRBV5-4 to TRBJ2-7, with 11 bases fitting TRBD1. The ends lost 4 bases at V and 3 bases at J; junction bases unmatched: 3. This CDR3 comprises 14 residues. Germline CDR1 and CDR2: SGHNT and YYREEE (reference sequence). In DNA, the CDR3 is TGTGCCAGCAGCCCGGACAGGGGGCGCTACGAGCAGTACTTC. Its protein is CASSPDRGRYEQYF.

The V call is TRBV4-3, the J call TRBJ2-7, with D perhaps given as TRBD1 or TRBD2 (5 bases each). This CDR3 spans 14 amino acids. Trimming cost V 1 base and J 3 bases, with 10 bases left between them. Per germline, CDR1 LGHNA and CDR2 YSLEER. CDR3 in amino acids: CASSQGRGLYEQYF. Here the CDR3 DNA reads TGCGCCAGCAGCCAAGGACGGGGCCTCTACGAGCAGTACTTC.

This chain joins TRBV27 and TRBJ2-2; D gene uncertain. Trimming pared 4 bases from V and 4 bases from J, leaving 7 bases between. Germline assignment: CDR1 MNHEY and CDR2 SMNVEV (reference sequence). This CDR3 spans 13 amino acids. As DNA, the CDR3 is TGTGCCAGCAGTTCTCCGGGCACCGGGGAGCTGTTTTTT. Protein product: CASSSPGTGELFF.

The count of this clone is one. V usage is TRBV2 and J usage is TRBJ1-1, with 8 nucleotides matching TRBD1. The CDR3 runs to 15 residues. Germline CDR1 and CDR2: SNHLY and FYNNEI. The V and J ends lost 7 bases and 0 bases, in that order; junction bases with no gene match: 7. As DNA, the CDR3 is TGTGCCAGCATCCCGGGACAGGCCGTGAACACTGAAGCTTTCTTT. This translates into CASIPGQAVNTEAFF.

A single count supports this clone. This chain links TRBV5-5 with TRBJ1-2; D gene uncertain. V lost 0 bases and J 5 bases, leaving 17 bases between the germline ends. This CDR3 has 16 residues. Looked up from germline, CDR1 is SGHKS and CDR2 is YYEKEE (reference sequence). The CDR3 reads CASSLVADPTYYGYTF. CDR3 in DNA: TGTGCCAGCAGCTTGGTCGCAGACCCTACATATTATGGCTACACCTTC.

The chain uses TRBV10-3 and TRBJ2-7, with 11 bases aligning to TRBD1. This CDR3 region has 15 residues. Germline values: CDR1 ENHRY, CDR2 SYGVKD. The junction had 7 bases not matched to a gene; V was cut back by 4 bases and J by 5 bases. The CDR3 DNA follows: TGTGCCATCAGTGTTTTGGACAGGGGGCTCGACGAGCAGTACTTC. Encoded protein: CAISVLDRGLDEQYF.

The chain carries TRBV4-1 and TRBJ2-7; unclear D gene. Germline V gene sequence: CDR1 MGHRA, CDR2 YSYEKL. V was clipped by 3 bases and J by 0 bases, with 6 bases between them. The CDR3 consists of 13 residues. The CDR3: CASSHPSSYEQYF. Written as DNA, the CDR3 is TGCGCCAGCAGCCACCCGAGCTCCTACGAGCAGTACTTC.

This chain connects TRBV12-5 to TRBJ1-2; D not resolved. The V gene lost 1 base and the J gene lost 0 bases, with 3 bases spanning the gap. CDR1 is LGHNT, CDR2 FRNRAP, per germline. The CDR3 covers 13 residues. The CDR3 DNA reads as TGTGCTAGTGGTTTGGAAACTAACTATGGCTACACCTTC. This sequence encodes CASGLETNYGYTF.

This clone was seen only once. The chain couples TRBV27 to TRBJ2-7; the match to TRBD1 covers 11 bases. The junction had 11 bases not matched to a gene; V was cut back by 5 bases and J by 2 bases. CDR3 length equals 17 residues. From germline, CDR1 is MNHEY and CDR2 SMNVEV (reference sequence). CDR3 sequence: CASSLKGGQGGTYEQYF. CDR3 sequence (DNA): TGTGCCAGCAGTCTTAAAGGGGGACAGGGGGGGACCTACGAGCAGTACTTC.

V gene TRBV6-5 combines with J gene TRBJ2-2; D may be TRBD1 or TRBD2 (5 bases each). The CDR3 spans 16 residues. V was pared by 1 base and J by 9 bases, with 18 bases between. The germline V gene encodes CDR1 MNHEY and CDR2 SVGAGI. Here the CDR3 DNA reads TGTGCCAGCAGTTACTTTCTCGGGACGTCCCCCCGGGAGCTGTTTTTT. Translating it yields CASSYFLGTSPRELFF.

This clone was observed a few times. V gene TRBV7-2 combines with J gene TRBJ1-2; TRBD1 might be the D (6 bases). The ends were cut back, 6 bases at V and 10 bases at J, with 18 bases in the middle. CDR1 is SGHTA, CDR2 FQGNSA, per germline. CDR3 size: 13 residues. CDR3 amino acids: CASRSTGLEDYTF. The CDR3 nucleotides are TGTGCCAGCAGATCAACAGGGCTTGAGGACTACACCTTC.